The 32 T cell receptor beta chains listed next were all sequenced from one sample in a study of blood T cell repertoires in COVID-19. Sequencing used immunoSEQ multiplex PCR; TCRdb keeps in-frame clones, though not all of them. The table includes about 78,000 clones, less than 95% detected once. Sequenced sample: peripheral blood. The receptor source for this set is a woman aged 50 to 60 in a cohort sampled during active COVID-19.

The chain combines TRBV3-1 (or the pseudogene TRBV3-2) with TRBJ2-7; 14 bases are a match to TRBD2. The ends lost 3 bases at V and 6 bases at J; junction bases unmatched: 4. Germline V gene data show CDR1 as LGHDT and CDR2 as YNNKEL (reference sequence). The CDR3 length is 15 residues. CDR3 DNA: TGTGCCAGCAGCCAGGGGACTAGCGGGAGTCGCGAGCAGTACTTC. Protein: CASSQGTSGSREQYF.

The chain joins TRBV6-1 to TRBJ2-1; 7 bases are a match to TRBD2. The CDR3 has 16 residues. The V gene end was trimmed by 2 bases and the J gene end by 4 bases; junction bases not matched to a gene: 8. Germline-derived CDR1 and CDR2 are MNHNS and SASEGT. The CDR3 DNA follows: TGTGCCAGCAGTGAACGTGGGGCTAGCGGATACAATGAGCAGTTCTTC. Its protein is CASSERGASGYNEQFF.

This clone was counted a single time. V and J are TRBV19 and TRBJ1-2; 11 positions match TRBD1. Germline V gene lookup returns CDR1 LNHDA and CDR2 SQIVND (reference sequence). Losses at the gene ends were 4 bases for V and 4 bases for J; bases not matched to a gene: 2. The CDR3 sequence is 14 residues long. CDR3 in DNA: TGTGCCAGTAGTAGGGACAGGGGGACCTATGGCTACACCTTC. Protein: CASSRDRGTYGYTF.

This chain links TRBV3-1 (or the pseudogene TRBV3-2) with TRBJ2-1; TRBD2 agrees at 9 bases. Germline V gene lookup returns CDR1 LGHDT and CDR2 YNNKEL (reference sequence). The CDR3 is 13 amino acids. V lost 2 bases and J lost 9; bases outside the gene matches: 2. CDR3 amino acids: CASSQLLAGEQFF. The DNA for the CDR3 is TGTGCCAGCAGCCAACTACTAGCGGGTGAGCAGTTCTTC.

The chain employs TRBV23-1 and TRBJ2-7; tentative D call: TRBD1 (5 bases). TRBV23-1 has ORF status, its function being uncertain. This CDR3 comprises 14 residues. The V end lost 2 bases, the J end lost 8 bases, and 16 bases lay between the germline ends. The CDR3 region is CASSQVREKEKQYF. In DNA form, the CDR3 reads TGCGCCAGCAGTCAAGTCAGGGAAAAGGAGAAGCAGTACTTC.

The chain uses TRBV27 and TRBJ2-3; D is unresolved. CDR1 is MNHEY, CDR2 SMNVEV, per germline (reference sequence). Trimming removed 0 bases at V and 5 bases at J, with 3 bases between. This CDR3 contains 12 residues. CDR3 nucleotide sequence: TGTGCCAGCAGTTTATCGAGAGATACGCAGTATTTT. This sequence encodes CASSLSRDTQYF.

V gene TRBV6-5 combines with J gene TRBJ2-7; 7 bases are shared with TRBD2. The CDR3 consists of 15 residues. Per the germline V gene, CDR1 is MNHEY and CDR2 is SVGAGI. The junction had 6 bases not matched to a gene; V was cut back by 0 bases and J by 4 bases. The CDR3 region is CASSYSSLAAYEQYF. CDR3 DNA: TGTGCCAGCAGTTACTCGAGCCTAGCGGCTTACGAGCAGTACTTC.

This clone has a single count. The rearrangement uses TRBV4-1 and TRBJ2-5, with D perhaps matching TRBD2 (6 bases). V lost 1 base, J lost 7 bases, and 22 bases lay in between. Germline CDR1 reads MGHRA; CDR2 reads YSYEKL. The CDR3 loop spans 17 amino acids. DNA for the CDR3: TGCGCCAGCAGCCAAGCCAAGGCGATGACCGGGAGTGGGACCCAGTACTTC. Translated, it gives CASSQAKAMTGSGTQYF.

The genes are TRBV12-5 and TRBJ2-1; D may be TRBD1 (5 bases). This CDR3 has 12 residues. The germline gives CDR1 LGHNT, CDR2 FRNRAP. V gave up 5 bases and J gave up 10 bases, with 12 bases separating them. CDR3 amino acids: CASGEQATEQFF. DNA of the CDR3: TGTGCTAGTGGTGAACAGGCGACGGAGCAGTTCTTC.

The chain joins TRBV29-1 to TRBJ2-3, with 7 bases aligning to TRBD2. V shed 1 base and J 5 bases; nucleotides not matched to a gene: 3. Germline V gene data show CDR1 as SQVTM and CDR2 as ANQGSEA. This CDR3 contains 13 residues. CDR3 sequence: CSVEAGGIDTQYF. DNA for the CDR3: TGCAGCGTTGAAGCGGGGGGTATAGATACGCAGTATTTT.

CDR3 in amino acids: CASGPGLAETQYF. DNA of the CDR3: TGTGCTAGTGGGCCTGGACTAGCCGAGACCCAGTACTTC. The rearrangement links TRBV12-5 to TRBJ2-5; 8 nucleotides match TRBD2. Unmatched junction bases numbered 5, after V lost 6 bases and J lost 5 bases. Per germline, CDR1 LGHNT and CDR2 FRNRAP. The length of the CDR3 is 13 residues.

This chain links TRBV3-1 (or the pseudogene TRBV3-2) with TRBJ2-3; perhaps TRBD1 as D (6 bases). V was cut by 1 base and J by 5 bases, with 10 bases left in between. Looked up from germline, CDR1 is LGHDT and CDR2 is YNNKEL (reference sequence). The length of the CDR3 is 14 residues. CDR3 DNA sequence: TGTGCCAGCAGCCAAGGAGACAGGCAAGATACGCAGTATTTT. Its protein is CASSQGDRQDTQYF.

The rearrangement links TRBV18 to TRBJ1-5; D gene ambiguous. Germline CDR1 KGHSH, CDR2 LQKENI. The CDR3 is 14 amino acids. Trimming removed 6 bases from V and 3 bases from J, with 12 bases in between. DNA of the CDR3: TGTGCCAGCTCGCGGCTAGGAGACAATCAGCCCCAGCATTTT. This translates into CASSRLGDNQPQHF.

This chain uses TRBV4-2 with TRBJ1-2; no reliable D call. This CDR3 is built from 15 residues. The germline V gene encodes CDR1 LGHNA and CDR2 YNFKEQ. V was shortened by 1 base and J by 4 bases, with 13 bases between the two germline ends. The CDR3 DNA sequence: TGTGCCAGCAGCCAAGTCGACGCGACTCCCTATGGCTACACCTTC. This codes for CASSQVDATPYGYTF.

The chain links TRBV7-4 to TRBJ2-2; D might be TRBD2 (5 bases). The CDR3 length is 13 residues. CDR1 and CDR2 (germline): SGHVT, SQSDAQ. V was clipped by 5 bases and J by 7 bases, with 11 bases between them. The CDR3 region has the DNA TGTGCCAGCAGCATCCGAGGGCACGGGGAGCTGTTTTTT. It specifies CASSIRGHGELFF.

The chain links TRBV28 to TRBJ2-2; 11 bases map to TRBD2. CDR3 size: 16 residues. Germline trimming cut 5 bases from V and 5 bases from J; bases unmatched to any gene: 7. Germline CDR1 reads MDHEN; CDR2 reads SYDVKM. Here the CDR3 reads CASSPAGLAVTGELFF. DNA of the CDR3: TGTGCCAGCAGTCCGGCGGGACTAGCGGTGACCGGGGAGCTGTTTTTT.

The J gene is TRBJ2-3, the V gene TRBV6-5; TRBD1 matches 7 bases. V dropped 8 bases and J dropped 3; count of bases not matched to a gene: 11. The V gene's germline CDR1 is MNHEY and CDR2 SVGAGI. The CDR3 is 15 residues long. CDR3 nucleotides: TGTGCCAGCGGGTCTTTGGGACAGCCAACAGATACGCAGTATTTT. Its protein is CASGSLGQPTDTQYF.

The chain joins TRBV9 to TRBJ1-3; a weak D match, TRBD1 (6 bases). This CDR3 is 15 amino acids long. From germline, CDR1 is SGDLS and CDR2 YYNGEE. V was cut by 4 bases and J by 4 bases, with 15 bases left in between. CDR3 sequence (DNA): TGTGCCAGCAGCCCTGGACAGTTCCAGGGAAACACCATATATTTT. Its protein product is CASSPGQFQGNTIYF.

The chain couples TRBV27 to TRBJ2-7; 7 bases fit TRBD2. V trimming: 4 bases; J trimming: 12 bases; junction bases outside the gene matches: 15. From germline, CDR1 is MNHEY and CDR2 SMNVEV (reference sequence). This CDR3 region has 14 residues. The chain's CDR3 is CASSSRTGGGPLYF. DNA for the CDR3: TGTGCCAGCAGTTCGCGGACGGGAGGAGGCCCTTTGTACTTC.

This chain links TRBV9 with TRBJ2-5; 7 bases agree with TRBD1. V lost 7 bases, J lost 1 base, and 10 bases stayed unmatched. Germline CDR1 and CDR2: SGDLS and YYNGEE. CDR3 size: 15 residues. The CDR3 spells CASGTGTALQETQYF. The CDR3 DNA follows: TGTGCCAGCGGGACCGGGACAGCACTCCAAGAGACCCAGTACTTC.

The chain couples TRBV5-1 to TRBJ1-1; 7 positions agree with TRBD1. V lost 4 bases and J lost 6; bases outside the gene matches: 9. Germline V lookup: CDR1 SGHRS, CDR2 YFSETQ. The CDR3 loop spans 14 amino acids. The CDR3 loop reads CASSEGQNLAEAFF. DNA of the CDR3: TGCGCCAGCAGCGAGGGACAGAATCTCGCTGAAGCTTTCTTT. Full variable domain (outside the CDR3, taken from reference TRBV5-1 and TRBJ1-1): KAGVTQTPRYLIKTRGQQVTLSCSPISGHRSVSWYQQTPGQGLQFLFEYFSETQRNKGNFPGRFSGRQFSNSRSEMNVSTLELGDSALYLCASSEGQNLAEAFFGQGTRLTVV.

This clone has a handful of counts. The rearrangement links TRBV5-1 to TRBJ2-2; 9 bases match TRBD2. V was pared by 0 bases and J by 4 bases, with 4 bases of the junction left unmatched. Germline CDR1 SGHRS, CDR2 YFSETQ. The CDR3 length is 16 residues. CDR3 amino acids: CASSLVAGEGTGELFF. CDR3 sequence (DNA): TGCGCCAGCAGCTTGGTAGCGGGAGAAGGCACCGGGGAGCTGTTTTTT.

The rearrangement joins TRBV6-5 to TRBJ2-6; D gene ambiguous. From germline, CDR1 is MNHEY and CDR2 SVGAGI. The CDR3 runs to 14 residues. V was pared by 6 bases and J by 0 bases, with 6 bases between. The CDR3 DNA reads TGTGCCAGCAGGGAGATCTCTGGGGCCAACGTCCTGACTTTC. Residues: CASREISGANVLTF.

The V call is TRBV29-1, the J call TRBJ1-2, with 11 positions matching TRBD1. Germline CDR1 is SQVTM and CDR2 is ANQGSEA. Trimming at V came to 4 bases and at J to 7 bases, leaving 8 bases not matched to a gene. The CDR3 loop spans 14 amino acids. The DNA for the CDR3 is TGCAGCGTTGGGACAGGGGGCCAATTTCGTGGCTACACCTTC. It yields the protein CSVGTGGQFRGYTF.

The sample holds one count of this clone. The V gene is TRBV5-4, the J gene TRBJ1-1; 8 positions agree with TRBD1. The germline V gene has CDR1 SGHNT and CDR2 YYREEE (reference sequence). The CDR3 is made up of 13 amino acids. After removal of 3 bases from V and 4 bases from J, the junction contained 2 bases not matched to a gene. Here the CDR3 reads CASSSTGGTEAFF. In DNA form, the CDR3 reads TGTGCCAGCAGCTCCACAGGGGGCACTGAAGCTTTCTTT.

The chain is built from TRBV3-1 (or the pseudogene TRBV3-2) and TRBJ2-2, with TRBD2 identical over 9 bases. The length of the CDR3 is 17 residues. CDR1 is LGHDT and CDR2 is YNNKEL in the germline V gene (reference sequence). The ends lost 0 bases at V and 5 bases at J; junction bases unmatched: 7. The CDR3 sequence: CASSQDKGLAGTGELFF. CDR3 sequence (DNA): TGTGCCAGCAGCCAAGATAAGGGACTAGCTGGGACCGGGGAGCTGTTTTTT.

The CDR3 reads CATPPKQGIKMNTEAFF. CDR3 in DNA: TGTGCCACCCCGCCCAAACAGGGGATAAAAATGAACACTGAAGCTTTCTTT. The chain couples TRBV27 to TRBJ1-1; 7 nucleotides agree with TRBD1. The CDR3 is 17 residues long. J gave up 0 bases and V 10 bases, and 17 bases lay outside the gene matches. Germline V lookup: CDR1 MNHEY, CDR2 SMNVEV (reference sequence).

The chain is built from TRBV6-1 and TRBJ2-7; TRBD1 might be the D (5 bases). Germline V gene sequence: CDR1 MNHNS, CDR2 SASEGT. This CDR3 region has 13 residues. The V and J ends lost 2 bases and 4 bases respectively, with 9 bases between them. CDR3: CASSERGLYEQYF. The CDR3 bases are TGTGCCAGCAGTGAAAGGGGCTTATACGAGCAGTACTTC.

The chain carries TRBV18 and TRBJ2-1; possibly TRBD1 for D (5 bases). CDR1 is KGHSH, CDR2 LQKENI, per germline. Trimming shortened V by 1 base and J by 8 bases, and 12 bases separated the two germline ends. The CDR3 loop spans 14 amino acids. In nucleotides, the CDR3 is TGTGCCAGCTCACCACTTGGGCAGGGCTATGAGCAGTTCTTC. Encoded protein: CASSPLGQGYEQFF.

The rearrangement uses TRBV5-4 and TRBJ1-1; D is unresolved. Looked up from germline, CDR1 is SGHNT and CDR2 is YYREEE (reference sequence). Trimming removed 0 bases from V and 0 bases from J, with 6 bases in between. This CDR3 has 14 residues. The chain's CDR3 is CASSLDRLNTEAFF. CDR3 sequence (DNA): TGTGCCAGCAGCTTGGACAGATTGAACACTGAAGCTTTCTTT.

This clone is a singleton in its sample. The CDR3: CASSYGHRGDTEAFF. DNA of the CDR3: TGTGCCAGCAGTTACGGTCACAGGGGCGACACTGAAGCTTTCTTT. This sequence joins TRBV6-5 and TRBJ1-1; 7 positions agree with TRBD1. The CDR3 spans 15 residues. Germline V gene data show CDR1 as MNHEY and CDR2 as SVGAGI. Losses at the gene ends were 2 bases for V and 3 bases for J; bases not matched to a gene: 6.

This CDR3 is CAISSGQGSYNEQFF. CDR3 bases: TGTGCCATCAGCTCCGGGCAGGGTAGCTACAATGAGCAGTTCTTC. This rearrangement joins TRBV10-3 to TRBJ2-1; D possibly corresponds to TRBD1 (5 bases). Germline CDR1 is ENHRY and CDR2 is SYGVKD. Trimming removed 6 bases from V and 3 bases from J, with 15 bases in between. This CDR3 comprises 15 residues.